Below, 2 T cell receptor beta chains from the same sample are listed, as sequenced in a study of cytomegalovirus exposure and HLA in healthy donors. In the PCR, 60 Vbeta and 13 Jbeta primers were used. Here immunoSEQ multiplex PCR was the method, and the copy in TCRdb shows in-frame clones only, minus some. The table records over 85,000 clones, around 77% of them present only once. Material for sequencing was PBMCs. The receptors were sampled from a female donor in good health and CMV-seronegative.

The V and J genes are TRBV14 and TRBJ2-1, with D tentatively TRBD1 (6 bases). CDR1 is SGHDN and CDR2 is FVKESK in the germline V gene. V gave up 3 bases and J gave up 6 bases, with 18 bases separating them. This CDR3 comprises 16 residues. This chain's CDR3 is CASSQSQGFRVNEQFF. The CDR3 DNA is TGTGCCAGCAGCCAGTCCCAGGGGTTTAGGGTCAATGAGCAGTTCTTC.

This clone was counted between two and nine times. This rearrangement joins TRBV19 to TRBJ1-5; tentative D call: TRBD1 (6 bases). CDR3 length: 15 amino acids. V was clipped by 3 bases and J by 6 bases, with 15 bases between them. CDR1 is LNHDA and CDR2 is SQIVND in the germline V gene (reference sequence). The DNA of the CDR3 is TGTGCCAGTAGTATGCGTGGTACAGGGCGTCAGCCCCAGCATTTT. As protein: CASSMRGTGRQPQHF.